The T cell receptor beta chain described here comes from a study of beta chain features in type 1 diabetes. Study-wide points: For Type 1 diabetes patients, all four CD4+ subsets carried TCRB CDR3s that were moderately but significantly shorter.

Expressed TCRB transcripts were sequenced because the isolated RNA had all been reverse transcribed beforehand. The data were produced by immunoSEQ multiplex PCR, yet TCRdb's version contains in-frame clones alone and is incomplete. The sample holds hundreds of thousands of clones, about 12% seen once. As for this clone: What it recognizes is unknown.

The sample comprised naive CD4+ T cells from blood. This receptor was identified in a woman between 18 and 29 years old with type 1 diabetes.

CDR3 residues: CASSHITGGRKPQHF. CDR3 DNA: TGCGCCAGCAGCCACATCACAGGGGGCAGAAAGCCCCAGCATTTT. This chain links TRBV4-1 with TRBJ1-5; 9 positions match TRBD1. J was trimmed by 8 bases and V by 3 bases; bases with no gene match: 8. CDR3 size: 15 residues. In germline, CDR1 is MGHRA, CDR2 YSYEKL.